The 10 T cell receptor beta chains reported below all come from one sample, sequenced in a study of cytomegalovirus exposure and HLA in healthy donors (dated by TCRdb to the late 2010s). The library was prepared using the immunoSEQ multiplex PCR assay. The clones in this table, taken by TCRdb from immuneACCESS, are in-frame only. Not every clone is retained; where verified, under half of the shortfall comes from an unresolved V gene, and the cause of the rest is unknown. The sample data list some 130,000 clones, and roughly four fifths of these were observed just once. Jointly, the top ten make up under 1.5% of the sample. Source material: PBMCs. These receptors were taken from a woman aged 25-40 years in good health and CMV-seronegative.

V and J are TRBV25-1 and TRBJ2-1; TRBD1 aligns across 8 bases. Germline lookup yields CDR1 MGHDK and CDR2 SYGVNS. The CDR3 runs to 15 residues. V lost 1 base, J lost 8 bases, and 7 bases stayed unmatched. Written as DNA, the CDR3 is TGTGCCAGCAGTGAATGGACAGGGAGGTTCGATGAGCAGTTCTTC. Translated: CASSEWTGRFDEQFF.

The rearrangement links TRBV5-1 to TRBJ2-1; 7 bases line up with TRBD1. Germline CDR1 and CDR2: SGHRS and YFSETQ. Trimming removed 4 bases from V and 7 bases from J; junction bases left unmatched: 8. The CDR3 is 14 amino acids. CDR3 in amino acids: CASSQMDRWNEQFF. DNA for the CDR3: TGCGCCAGCAGCCAAATGGACAGGTGGAATGAGCAGTTCTTC.

The V gene is TRBV5-1, the J gene TRBJ1-2, with 12 bases lining up with TRBD1. This CDR3 region has 17 residues. Unmatched junction bases numbered 10, after V lost 0 bases and J lost 7 bases. The V gene's germline CDR1 is SGHRS and CDR2 YFSETQ. CDR3 loop: CASSLEGQGASVGGYTF. In DNA, the CDR3 is TGCGCCAGCAGCTTGGAGGGACAGGGGGCCTCAGTCGGTGGCTACACCTTC.

Turning to this clone: Distinct nucleotide sequences in the sample also encode this CDR3. The chain couples TRBV5-4 to TRBJ2-3; perhaps TRBD2 as D (7 bases). CDR3 length equals 16 residues. Germline lookup yields CDR1 SGHNT and CDR2 YYREEE (reference sequence). Between the trimmed V and J ends, which lost 0 bases and 3 bases, there was a span of 14 bases. The CDR3 protein is CASSLAGRGGTDTQYF. The CDR3 DNA reads as TGTGCCAGCAGCTTGGCGGGCAGGGGAGGGACAGATACGCAGTATTTT.

This clone was seen many times. The CDR3 DNA follows: TGTGCCAGTAGTGGCCCCGGGGGGAGCACCATATATTTT. Its translation: CASSGPGGSTIYF. The chain combines TRBV19 with TRBJ1-3, with a weak D call TRBD1 (5 bases). CDR1 and CDR2 from the germline V gene are LNHDA and SQIVND (reference sequence). V lost 5 bases, J lost 9 bases, and 14 bases lay in between. The CDR3 is 13 residues long. Filled out from reference TRBV19 and TRBJ1-3, the complete variable domain reads DGGITQSPKYLFRKEGQNVTLSCEQNLNHDAMYWYRQDPGQGLRLIYYSQIVNDFQKGDIAEGYSVSREKKESFPLTVTSAQKNPTAFYLCASSGPGGSTIYFGEGSWLTVV.

The CDR3: CASSQRPTDSDGYTF. DNA of the CDR3: TGTGCCAGCAGCCAACGGCCGACGGACTCAGATGGCTACACCTTC. This chain links TRBV4-2 with TRBJ1-2; no firm D call. The CDR3 has 15 residues. CDR1 is LGHNA, CDR2 YNFKEQ, per germline. Trimming shortened V by 2 bases and J by 6 bases, and 16 bases separated the two germline ends.

The V call is TRBV28, the J call TRBJ2-1, with a tentative D call TRBD1 (7 bases). Germline V gene sequence: CDR1 MDHEN, CDR2 SYDVKM. This CDR3 contains 14 residues. Trimming stripped 7 bases from V and 2 bases from J, with 12 bases between. CDR3 protein: CASTGGTAYNEQFF. Written as DNA, the CDR3 is TGTGCCAGCACCGGAGGGACAGCCTACAATGAGCAGTTCTTC.

The chain couples TRBV7-2 to TRBJ1-4; 8 bases agree with TRBD1. V was pared by 6 bases and J by 4 bases, with 4 bases of the junction left unmatched. CDR3 size: 14 residues. Germline-derived CDR1 and CDR2 are SGHTA and FQGNSA. CDR3 residues: CASRPGTGNEKLFF. The DNA of the CDR3 is TGTGCCAGCAGGCCCGGGACAGGTAATGAAAAACTGTTTTTT.

The rearrangement joins TRBV7-3 to TRBJ2-1; TRBD2 agrees at 8 bases. Germline lookup yields CDR1 SGHTA and CDR2 FQGTGA. V dropped 5 bases and J dropped 6; count of bases not matched to a gene: 9. The CDR3 runs 15 residues. The CDR3 reads CASSLTSGSINEQFF. The CDR3 region has the DNA TGTGCCAGCAGCCTTACTAGCGGAAGTATCAATGAGCAGTTCTTC.

This clone has a handful of counts. V usage is TRBV7-9 and J usage is TRBJ1-2; D not resolved. Deletions cut 3 bases from V and 7 bases from J, with 6 bases between. Per germline, CDR1 SEHNR and CDR2 FQNEAQ (reference sequence). The CDR3 has 11 amino acids. The CDR3 loop is CASSLSGGYTF. CDR3 nucleotides: TGTGCCAGCAGCTTGAGTGGTGGCTACACCTTC. Supplemented by reference TRBV7-9 and TRBJ1-2, the full variable domain reads DTGVSQNPRHKITKRGQNVTFRCDPISEHNRLYWYRQTLGQGPEFLTYFQNEAQLEKSRLLSDRFSAERPKGSFSTLEIQRTEQGDSAMYLCASSLSGGYTFGSGTRLTVV.